This TCR beta chain was sequenced during a study of tumour-infiltrating T cells in Burkitt lymphoma. Study summary: Productive clonality predicted overall and progression-free survival.

This CDR3 is 15 amino acids long. Looked up from germline, CDR1 is MDHEN and CDR2 is SYDVKM. Trimming removed 6 bases from V and 2 bases from J; junction bases left unmatched: 9. Produced via immunoSEQ multiplex PCR; TCRdb's table is partial and in-frame only. This table holds nearly 3,000 clones, 13% to 15% found once. The chain has TRBV28 and TRBJ2-7; 8 bases map to TRBD1. Sequencing was performed on tumor tissue. The sequence was obtained from a human donor with Burkitt lymphoma. The CDR3 region is CASRRQGSSTYEQYF. The CDR3 nucleotides are TGTGCCAGCAGGCGACAGGGGTCTTCAACCTACGAGCAGTACTTC.